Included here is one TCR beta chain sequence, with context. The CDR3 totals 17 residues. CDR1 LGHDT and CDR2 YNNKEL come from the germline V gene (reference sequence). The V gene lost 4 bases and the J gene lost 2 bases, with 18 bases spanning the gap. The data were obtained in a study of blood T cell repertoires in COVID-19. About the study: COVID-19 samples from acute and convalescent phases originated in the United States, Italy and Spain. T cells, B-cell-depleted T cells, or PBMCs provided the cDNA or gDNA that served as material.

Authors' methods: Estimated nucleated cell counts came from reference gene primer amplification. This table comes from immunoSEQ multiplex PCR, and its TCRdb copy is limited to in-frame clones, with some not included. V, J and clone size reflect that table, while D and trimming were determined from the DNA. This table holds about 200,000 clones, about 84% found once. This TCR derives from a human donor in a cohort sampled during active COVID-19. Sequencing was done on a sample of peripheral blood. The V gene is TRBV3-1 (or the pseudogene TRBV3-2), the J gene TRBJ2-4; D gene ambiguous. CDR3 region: CASSPQHRVLTKNIQYF. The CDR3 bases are TGTGCCAGCAGCCCCCAACACAGAGTTCTGACCAAAAACATTCAGTACTTC.